This T cell receptor beta chain stems from a study of blood T cell repertoires in COVID-19. Across the whole study: Specimens from acute and convalescent COVID-19 originated in the United States, Italy and Spain. T cells, B-cell-depleted T cells, or PBMCs supplied cDNA or gDNA.

How the authors handled the data: The authors estimated nucleated cell counts from reference gene primer amplification. Produced via immunoSEQ multiplex PCR; TCRdb's table is partial and in-frame only. V and J calls and clone size come straight from that table; D and trimming were deduced from the DNA. Of about 170,000 clones in the sample, less than 80% were seen once. Those enrolled, adults aged 18 to 89 years, came from about two dozen US areas. The sample taken for sequencing was PBMCs or T cells enriched from blood (not recorded which). This sequence originates from a woman in her seventies in a cohort exposed to, infected with or recovered from COVID-19 (not recorded which).

Here the CDR3 reads CASSRARGTEAFF. CDR3 in DNA: TGTGCCAGCAGCCGCGCCAGGGGCACTGAAGCTTTCTTT. The rearrangement uses TRBV11-3 and TRBJ1-1; a possible D gene is TRBD1 (6 bases). The germline V gene has CDR1 SGHNT and CDR2 YENEEA. The germline V and J ends were trimmed by 5 bases and 4 bases, with 11 bases remaining between them. This CDR3 has 13 amino acids. Supplemented by reference TRBV11-3 and TRBJ1-1, the full variable domain reads EAGVVQSPRYKIIEKKQPVAFWCNPISGHNTLYWYLQNLGQGPELLIRYENEEAVDDSQLPKDRFSAERLKGVDSTLKIQPAELGDSAVYLCASSRARGTEAFFGQGTRLTVV.